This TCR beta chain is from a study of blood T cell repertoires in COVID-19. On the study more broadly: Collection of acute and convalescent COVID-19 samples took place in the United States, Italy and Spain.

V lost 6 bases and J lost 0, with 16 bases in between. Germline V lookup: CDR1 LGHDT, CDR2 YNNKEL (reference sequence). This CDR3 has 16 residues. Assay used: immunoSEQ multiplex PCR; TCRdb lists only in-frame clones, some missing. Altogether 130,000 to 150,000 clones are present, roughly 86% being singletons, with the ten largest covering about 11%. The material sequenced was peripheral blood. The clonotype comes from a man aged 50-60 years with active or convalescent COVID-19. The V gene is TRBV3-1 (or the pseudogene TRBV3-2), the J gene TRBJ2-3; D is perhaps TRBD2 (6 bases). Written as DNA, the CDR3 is TGTGCCAGCAGTGCGAGTAGCGGAACTAGCACAGATACGCAGTATTTT. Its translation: CASSASSGTSTDTQYF.